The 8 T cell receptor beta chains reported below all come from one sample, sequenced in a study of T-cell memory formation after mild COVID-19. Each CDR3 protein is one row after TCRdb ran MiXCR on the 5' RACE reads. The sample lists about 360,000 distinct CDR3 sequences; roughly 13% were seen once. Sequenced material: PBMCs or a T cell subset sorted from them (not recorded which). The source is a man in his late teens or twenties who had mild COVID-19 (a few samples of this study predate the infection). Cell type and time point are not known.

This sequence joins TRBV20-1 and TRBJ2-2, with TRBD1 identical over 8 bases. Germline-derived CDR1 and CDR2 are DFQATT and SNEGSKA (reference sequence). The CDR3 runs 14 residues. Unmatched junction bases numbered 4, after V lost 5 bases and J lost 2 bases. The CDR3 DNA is TGCAGTGCTGGACAGGGATTAAACACCGGGGAGCTGTTTTTT. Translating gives CSAGQGLNTGELFF.

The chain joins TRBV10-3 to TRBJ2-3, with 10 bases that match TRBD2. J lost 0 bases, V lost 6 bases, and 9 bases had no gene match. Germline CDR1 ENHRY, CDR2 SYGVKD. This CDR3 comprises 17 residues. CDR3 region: CAIRQASGGPSTDTQYF. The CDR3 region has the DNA TGTGCCATCAGGCAGGCTAGCGGGGGACCAAGCACAGATACGCAGTATTTT.

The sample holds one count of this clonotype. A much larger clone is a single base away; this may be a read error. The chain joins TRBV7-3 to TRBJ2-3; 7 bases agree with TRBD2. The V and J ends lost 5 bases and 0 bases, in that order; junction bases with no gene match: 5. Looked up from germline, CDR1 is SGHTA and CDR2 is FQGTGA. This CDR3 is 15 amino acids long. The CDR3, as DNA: TGTGCCAGCAGCCATAGCGGGTCGAGCACAGATACGCAGTATTTT. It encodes CASSHSGSSTDTQYF.

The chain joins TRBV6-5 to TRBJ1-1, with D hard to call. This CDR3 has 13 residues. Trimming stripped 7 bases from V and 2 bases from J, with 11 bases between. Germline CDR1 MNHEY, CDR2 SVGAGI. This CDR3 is CASTTGGNTEAFF. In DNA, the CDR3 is TGTGCCAGCACAACGGGAGGCAACACTGAAGCTTTCTTT.

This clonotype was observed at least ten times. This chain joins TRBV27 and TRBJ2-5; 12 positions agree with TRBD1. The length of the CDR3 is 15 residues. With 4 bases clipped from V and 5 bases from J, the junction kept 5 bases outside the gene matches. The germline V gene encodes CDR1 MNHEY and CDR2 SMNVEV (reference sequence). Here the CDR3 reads CASSSGTGGVETQYF. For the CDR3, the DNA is TGTGCCAGCAGTTCGGGGACAGGGGGCGTGGAGACCCAGTACTTC.

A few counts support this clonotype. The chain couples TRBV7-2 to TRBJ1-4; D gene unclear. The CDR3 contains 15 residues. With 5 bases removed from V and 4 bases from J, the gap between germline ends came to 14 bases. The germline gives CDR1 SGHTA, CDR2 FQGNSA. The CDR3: CASSPHQPGNEKLFF. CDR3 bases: TGTGCCAGCAGCCCACATCAACCGGGTAATGAAAAACTGTTTTTT.

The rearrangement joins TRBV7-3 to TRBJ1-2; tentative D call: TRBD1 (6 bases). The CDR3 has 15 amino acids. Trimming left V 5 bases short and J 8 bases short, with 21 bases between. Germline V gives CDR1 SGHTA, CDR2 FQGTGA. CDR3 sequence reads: CASSPTGWDTKGYTF. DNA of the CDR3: TGTGCCAGCAGCCCGACGGGTTGGGACACCAAAGGCTACACCTTC.

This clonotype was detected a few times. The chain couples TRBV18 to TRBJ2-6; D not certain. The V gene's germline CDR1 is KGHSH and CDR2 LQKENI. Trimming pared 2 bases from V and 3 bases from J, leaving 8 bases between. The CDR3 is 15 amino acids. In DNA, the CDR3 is TGTGCCAGCTCACCATCACAACTTGGGGCCAACGTCCTGACTTTC. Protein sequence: CASSPSQLGANVLTF.